This T cell receptor (beta chain) was found in a study of shared clonotypes between healthy human individuals. The overall study: Each donor's CD4 naive and CD4 memory cells filled three plates apiece, CD8 naive two, and CD8 memory one.

The length of the CDR3 is 13 residues. Germline V gene lookup returns CDR1 SNHLY and CDR2 FYNNEI. The V and J ends lost 6 bases and 5 bases respectively, with 13 bases between them. It was into CD45RA+ naive and CD45RA-negative memory subsets that the CD4+ cells were split. Sequencing was performed with immunoSEQ multiplex PCR; in TCRdb, only in-frame clones are kept and a portion is missing. In the table there are 2 million to 2.5 million clones, under 95% of which are singletons. This clone has a single count. Other DNA sequences within the sample encode an identical CDR3. This sequence joins TRBV2 and TRBJ1-2; unclear D gene. Sequencing input: naive CD4+ T cells from PBMCs. Subset denoted: CD45RA+ positively selected. The source of this sequence is a man aged 18-30 years in good health. Some clones in this sample may be carry-over from other donors' samples. CDR3 sequence reads: CASREDGPYGYTF. The CDR3 DNA follows: TGTGCCAGCAGAGAGGACGGCCCATATGGCTACACCTTC.